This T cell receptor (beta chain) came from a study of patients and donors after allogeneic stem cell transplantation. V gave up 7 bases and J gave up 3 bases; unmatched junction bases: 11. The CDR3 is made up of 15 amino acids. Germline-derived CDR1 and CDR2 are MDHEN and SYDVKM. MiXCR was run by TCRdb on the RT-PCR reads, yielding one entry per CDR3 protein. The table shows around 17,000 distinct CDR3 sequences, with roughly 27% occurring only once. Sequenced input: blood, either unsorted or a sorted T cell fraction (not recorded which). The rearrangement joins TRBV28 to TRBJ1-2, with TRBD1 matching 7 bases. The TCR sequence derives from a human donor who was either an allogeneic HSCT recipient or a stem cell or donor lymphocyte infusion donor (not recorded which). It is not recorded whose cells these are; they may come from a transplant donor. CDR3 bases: TGTGCCAGCATTAAGGCCGGGACAGCTCACTATGGCTACACCTTC. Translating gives CASIKAGTAHYGYTF.